The clone carrying this T cell receptor beta chain was detected only a few times. Its antigen is not known. Time point denoted: week 47, end of study. With topical imiquimod, each dose of the vaccine consisted of 300 ug of mutant IDH1 20-mer peptide. Patients underwent eight vaccinations, which took place in weeks 1, 3, 5, 7, 11, 15, 19 and 23. These data are taken from a study of a mutant IDH1 vaccine in newly diagnosed glioma. The table came from immunoSEQ multiplex PCR; TCRdb's copy has only in-frame clones and leaves some out. The sample has 30,000 to 35,000 clones, roughly 89% seen once. The germline V gene encodes CDR1 SGHNT and CDR2 YYREEE (reference sequence). CDR3 length: 17 residues. The V segment lost 4 bases and the J segment 1 base; nucleotides outside the gene matches: 9. General study findings and limits: With respect to changes in top peripheral T cell clonotypes, pseudoprogression seemed unrelated.

Sequences were derived from PBMCs, sampled from a glioma patient whose treatment included an IDH1 peptide vaccine. This TCR was sampled from a man aged 35 to 55 with glioma. The chain has TRBV5-4 and TRBJ2-4; 9 nucleotides align to TRBD1. The CDR3 DNA follows: TGTGCCAGCAGCCCCGGTTCGGACAGGGGCGCCAAAAACATTCAGTACTTC. This sequence encodes CASSPGSDRGAKNIQYF.